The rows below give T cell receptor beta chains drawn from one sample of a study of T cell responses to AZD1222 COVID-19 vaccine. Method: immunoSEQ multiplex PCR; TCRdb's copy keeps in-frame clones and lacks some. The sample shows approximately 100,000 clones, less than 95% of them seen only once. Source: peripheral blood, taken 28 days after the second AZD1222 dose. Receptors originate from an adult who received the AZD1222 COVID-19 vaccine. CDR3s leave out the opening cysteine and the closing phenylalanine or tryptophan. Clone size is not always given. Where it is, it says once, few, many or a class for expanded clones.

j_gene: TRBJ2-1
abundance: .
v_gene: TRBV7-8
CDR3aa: ASSLEGSYSYNEQF

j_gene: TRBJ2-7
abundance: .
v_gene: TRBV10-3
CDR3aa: AIRGQNYEQY

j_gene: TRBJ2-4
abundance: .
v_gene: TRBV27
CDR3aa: ASSLWWPVGPKNIQY

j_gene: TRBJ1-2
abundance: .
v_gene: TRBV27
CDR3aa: ASSKPPGQGALGGYT

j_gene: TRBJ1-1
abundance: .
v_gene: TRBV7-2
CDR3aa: ASGEQGFGNTEAF

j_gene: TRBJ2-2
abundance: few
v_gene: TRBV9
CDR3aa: ASSGTGGFVGELF

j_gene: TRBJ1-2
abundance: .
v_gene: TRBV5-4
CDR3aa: ASSLGDRKFYGYT

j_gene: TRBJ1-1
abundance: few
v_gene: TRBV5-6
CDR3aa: ASSPGQGLEAF

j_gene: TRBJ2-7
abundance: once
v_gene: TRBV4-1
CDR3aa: ASSQDLSTSGYTYEQY

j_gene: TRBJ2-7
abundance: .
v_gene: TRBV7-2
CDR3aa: ASSLERGSYEQY

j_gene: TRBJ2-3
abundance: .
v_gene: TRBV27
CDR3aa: ASSLRSGVSTDTQY

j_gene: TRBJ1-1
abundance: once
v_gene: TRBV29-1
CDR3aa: LVGDSEAF

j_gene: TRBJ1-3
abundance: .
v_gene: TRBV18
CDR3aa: ASSPLGTGGLSGNTIY

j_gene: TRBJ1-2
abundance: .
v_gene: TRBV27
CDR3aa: ASSSQGEIYGYT

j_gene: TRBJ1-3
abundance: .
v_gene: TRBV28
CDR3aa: ASSFGSTYGNTIY

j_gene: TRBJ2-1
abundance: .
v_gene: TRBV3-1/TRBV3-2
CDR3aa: ASSQSFSGTSGYNEQF

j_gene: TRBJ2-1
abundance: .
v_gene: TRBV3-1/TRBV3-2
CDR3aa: ASSPLEKGVVGEQF

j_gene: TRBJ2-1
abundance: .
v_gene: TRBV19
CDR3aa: ASSIQGGRNEQF

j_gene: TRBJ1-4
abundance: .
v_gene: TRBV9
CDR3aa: ASSVGATNEKLF

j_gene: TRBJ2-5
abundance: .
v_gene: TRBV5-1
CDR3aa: ASSNGLAGGQETQY

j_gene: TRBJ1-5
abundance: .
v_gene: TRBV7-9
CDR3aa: ASSLARARDRSNQPQH

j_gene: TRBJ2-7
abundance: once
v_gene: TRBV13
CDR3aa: ASSTGQGSYEQY

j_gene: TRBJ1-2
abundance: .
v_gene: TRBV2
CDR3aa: ASSQTPDVYGYT

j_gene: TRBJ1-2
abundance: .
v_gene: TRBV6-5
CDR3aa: ASSYGTARNHYGYT

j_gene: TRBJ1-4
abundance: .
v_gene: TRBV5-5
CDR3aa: ASSLGAQGAQEKLF

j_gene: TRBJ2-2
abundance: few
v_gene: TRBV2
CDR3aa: ARSRENTGELF

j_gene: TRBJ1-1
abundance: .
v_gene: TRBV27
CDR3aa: ASSRGGWTEAF

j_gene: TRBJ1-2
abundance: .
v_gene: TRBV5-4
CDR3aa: ASSYTGAYGYT

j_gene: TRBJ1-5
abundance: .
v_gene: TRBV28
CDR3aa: ASSSGGGNQPQH

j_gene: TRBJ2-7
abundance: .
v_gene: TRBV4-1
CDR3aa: ASSPSGTGGIPYEQY

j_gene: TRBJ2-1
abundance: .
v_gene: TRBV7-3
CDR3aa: ASSPRGGGAHNEQF

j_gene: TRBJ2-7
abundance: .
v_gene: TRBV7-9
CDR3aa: ASSLEGTLAYEQY

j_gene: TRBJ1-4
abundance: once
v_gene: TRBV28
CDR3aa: ASSPTATNEKLF

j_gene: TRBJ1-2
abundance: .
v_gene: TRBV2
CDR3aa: ASSPGRGLGYT

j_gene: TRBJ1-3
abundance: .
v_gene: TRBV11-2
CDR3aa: ASSPQGYSGNTIY

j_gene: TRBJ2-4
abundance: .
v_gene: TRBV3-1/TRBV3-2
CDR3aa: ASSQGAGGKNIQY

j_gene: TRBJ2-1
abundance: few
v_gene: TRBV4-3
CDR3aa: ASSQDWSSGGLNEQF

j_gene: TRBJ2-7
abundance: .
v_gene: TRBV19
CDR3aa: ASSTSGFEQY

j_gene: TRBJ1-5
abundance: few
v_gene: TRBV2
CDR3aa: ASSESLLGNQPQH

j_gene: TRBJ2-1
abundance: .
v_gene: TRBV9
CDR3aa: ASSPGTSGGPYNEQF

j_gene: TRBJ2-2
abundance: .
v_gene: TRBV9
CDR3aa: ASSVEGNTGELF

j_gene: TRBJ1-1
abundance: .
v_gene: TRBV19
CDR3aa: ACIGVRNTEAF

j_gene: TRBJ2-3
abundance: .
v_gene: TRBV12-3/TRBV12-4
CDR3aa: ASSQQGSDTQY

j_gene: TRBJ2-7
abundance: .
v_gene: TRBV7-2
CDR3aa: ASSSSQAVPTYEQY

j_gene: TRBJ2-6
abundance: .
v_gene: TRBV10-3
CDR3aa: AINNGGIQSGANVLT

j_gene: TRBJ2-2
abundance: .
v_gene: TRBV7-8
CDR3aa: ASSLNRNTGELF